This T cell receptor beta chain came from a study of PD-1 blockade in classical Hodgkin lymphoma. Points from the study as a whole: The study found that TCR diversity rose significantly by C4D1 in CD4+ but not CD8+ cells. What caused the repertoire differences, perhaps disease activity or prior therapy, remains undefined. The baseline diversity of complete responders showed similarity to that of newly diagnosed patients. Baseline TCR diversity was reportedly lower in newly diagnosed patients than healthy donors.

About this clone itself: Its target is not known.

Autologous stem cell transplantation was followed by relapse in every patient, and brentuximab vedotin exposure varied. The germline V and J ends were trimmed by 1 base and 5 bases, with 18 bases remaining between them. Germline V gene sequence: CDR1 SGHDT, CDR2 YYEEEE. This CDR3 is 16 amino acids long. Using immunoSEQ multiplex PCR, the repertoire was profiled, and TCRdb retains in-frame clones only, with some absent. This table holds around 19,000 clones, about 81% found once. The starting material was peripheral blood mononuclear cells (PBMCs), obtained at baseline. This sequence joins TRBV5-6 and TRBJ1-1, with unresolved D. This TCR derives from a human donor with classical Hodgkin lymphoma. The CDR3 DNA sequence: TGTGCCAGCAGCTTGTTAGGGCAGGCCAGAACTACTGAAGCTTTCTTT. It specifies CASSLLGQARTTEAFF.